This T cell receptor (beta chain) was sequenced for a study of OX40 agonist ivuxolimab in advanced cancers. The germline gives CDR1 MNHEY, CDR2 SMNVEV (reference sequence). V was cut by 1 base and J by 0 bases, with 14 bases left in between. The CDR3 is made up of 17 amino acids. If patients had autoimmune disease history or systemic immunosuppression, they were excluded. The study sampled blood at baseline, cycle 4 day 1, and cycle 7 day 1. With regard to this clone: Antigen unknown.

Regarding the study as a whole: More expanded clones were seen, on average, in CD8+ T cells than in CD4+. CD4+ and CD8+ blood T cells expanded clonally by week 6 at 0.1 to 3.0 mg/kg.

Sequencing used immunoSEQ multiplex PCR; TCRdb keeps in-frame clones, though not all of them. The sample consists of tens of thousands of clones, 70% to 90% of them appearing once. This sequence originates from an adult with an advanced solid tumor such as melanoma, head and neck, liver or kidney cancer. V gene TRBV27 combines with J gene TRBJ2-3; D might be TRBD1 (5 bases). The sequenced sample was CD4+ or CD8+ T cells sorted from blood, obtained in a trial of the OX40 agonist ivuxolimab. The CDR3 loop is CASSLFREYPSTDTQYF. The CDR3, as DNA: TGTGCCAGCAGTTTATTCAGGGAATACCCTAGCACAGATACGCAGTATTTT.